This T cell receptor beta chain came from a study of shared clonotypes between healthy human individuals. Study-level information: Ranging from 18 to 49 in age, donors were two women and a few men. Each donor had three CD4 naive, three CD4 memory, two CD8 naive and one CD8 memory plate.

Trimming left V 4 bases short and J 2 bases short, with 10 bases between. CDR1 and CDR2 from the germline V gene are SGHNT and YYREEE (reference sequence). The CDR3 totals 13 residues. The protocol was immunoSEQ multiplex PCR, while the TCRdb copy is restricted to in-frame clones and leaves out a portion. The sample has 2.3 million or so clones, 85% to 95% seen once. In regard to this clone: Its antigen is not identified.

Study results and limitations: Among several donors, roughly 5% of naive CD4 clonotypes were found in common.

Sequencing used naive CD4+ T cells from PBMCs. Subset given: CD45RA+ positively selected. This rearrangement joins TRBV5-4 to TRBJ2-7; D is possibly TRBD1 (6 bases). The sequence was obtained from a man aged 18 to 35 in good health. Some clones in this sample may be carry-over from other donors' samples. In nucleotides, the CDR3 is TGTGCCAGCAGCGAAGACAGGACCTACGAGCAGTACTTC. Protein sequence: CASSEDRTYEQYF.